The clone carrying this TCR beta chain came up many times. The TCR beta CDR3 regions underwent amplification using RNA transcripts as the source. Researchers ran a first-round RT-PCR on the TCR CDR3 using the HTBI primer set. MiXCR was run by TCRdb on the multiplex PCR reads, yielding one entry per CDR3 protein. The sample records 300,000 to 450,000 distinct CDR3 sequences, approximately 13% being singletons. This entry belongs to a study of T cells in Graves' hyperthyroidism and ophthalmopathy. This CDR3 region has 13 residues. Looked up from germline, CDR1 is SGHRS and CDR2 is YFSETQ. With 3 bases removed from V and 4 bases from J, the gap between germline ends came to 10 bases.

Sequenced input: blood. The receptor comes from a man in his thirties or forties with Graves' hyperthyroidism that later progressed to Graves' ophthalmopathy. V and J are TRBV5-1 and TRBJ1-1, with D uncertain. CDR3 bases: TGCGCCAGCAGCTCGGCGGTGAGCACTGAAGCTTTCTTT. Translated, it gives CASSSAVSTEAFF.